This T cell receptor beta chain was retrieved from a study of CD8+ T cells in alopecia areata. The CDR3 loop spans 14 amino acids. The V and J ends lost 6 bases and 7 bases, in that order; junction bases with no gene match: 12. Germline loops: CDR1 SQVTM, CDR2 ANQGSEA. Sampling of alopecia areata patients yielded lesional scalp punch biopsies as well as peripheral blood. PBMCs, the starting material, were the source of sorted CD4+ and CD8+ T cells. Findings and limits, study-wide: Patients displayed less clarity in TCR sharing than mice, a finding possibly related to HLA. Normal scalp had lower clonality than lesional scalp, with alopecia totalis/universalis lesions showing this most strongly.

Reverse transcription of extracted RNA yielded cDNA, which provided the sequencing template. Sequencing used immunoSEQ multiplex PCR; TCRdb keeps in-frame clones, though not all of them. The table includes fewer than 70,000 clones, 40% to 50% detected once. As to this clone: Its cognate antigen is unknown.

The specimen was NKG2D-low CD8+ T cells sorted from blood. The receptor was isolated from a human donor with alopecia areata. This chain connects TRBV29-1 to TRBJ2-7; 10 bases line up with TRBD1. The CDR3 sequence: CSVTGGPFRREQYF. CDR3 nucleotide sequence: TGCAGCGTGACAGGGGGCCCTTTCCGGCGGGAGCAGTACTTC.